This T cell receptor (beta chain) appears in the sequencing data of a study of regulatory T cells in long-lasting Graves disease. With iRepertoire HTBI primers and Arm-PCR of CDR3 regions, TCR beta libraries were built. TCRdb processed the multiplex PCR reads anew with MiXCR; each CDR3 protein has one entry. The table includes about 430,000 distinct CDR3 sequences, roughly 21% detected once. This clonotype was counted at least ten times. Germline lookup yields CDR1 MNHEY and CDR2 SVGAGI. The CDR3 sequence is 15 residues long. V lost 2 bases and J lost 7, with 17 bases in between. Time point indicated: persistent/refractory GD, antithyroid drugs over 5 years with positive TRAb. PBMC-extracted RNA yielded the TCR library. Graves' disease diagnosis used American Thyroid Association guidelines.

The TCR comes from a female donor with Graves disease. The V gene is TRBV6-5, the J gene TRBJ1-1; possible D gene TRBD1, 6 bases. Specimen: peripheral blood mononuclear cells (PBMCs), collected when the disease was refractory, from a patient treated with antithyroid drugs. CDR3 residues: CASSYGTPIGVEAFF. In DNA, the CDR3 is TGTGCCAGCAGTTACGGGACACCCATTGGGGTTGAAGCTTTCTTT.